This T cell receptor (beta chain) was recovered during a study of blood T cell repertoires in COVID-19. Looking at the study overall: Acute-phase and convalescent COVID-19 samples originated in the United States, Italy and Spain.

The assay was immunoSEQ multiplex PCR, and TCRdb's table has in-frame clones only and misses some. The sample has 150,000 to 200,000 clones, less than 90% seen once. Deletions cut 2 bases from V and 9 bases from J, with 19 bases between. This CDR3 comprises 15 residues. Germline V lookup: CDR1 SGHAT, CDR2 FQNNGV. The V gene is TRBV11-2, the J gene TRBJ2-5; D possibly corresponds to TRBD1 (5 bases). The receptor's source is a woman in her 70s with COVID-19, enrolled during active disease. The sequencing sample was made of peripheral blood. CDR3 in DNA: TGTGCCAGCAGCTTACAGGGTGGGCAGGGCTCGGCCCAGTACTTC. Its translation: CASSLQGGQGSAQYF. Variable domain in full (rest from reference TRBV11-2 and TRBJ2-5): EAGVAQSPRYKIIEKRQSVAFWCNPISGHATLYWYQQILGQGPKLLIQFQNNGVVDDSQLPKDRFSAERLKGVDSTLKIQPAKLEDSAVYLCASSLQGGQGSAQYFGPGTRLLVL.